The clone carrying this TCR beta chain was detected once. The sample originates from a study of blood T cell repertoires in COVID-19. Germline loops: CDR1 SGHTA, CDR2 FQGNSA. CDR3 length: 15 residues. Deletions cut 5 bases from V and 8 bases from J, with 20 bases between. Method: immunoSEQ multiplex PCR; TCRdb's copy keeps in-frame clones and lacks some. The sample has 95,000 to 110,000 clones; 84% are singletons. This chain connects TRBV7-2 to TRBJ2-3, with D perhaps matching TRBD2 (6 bases). Sample: peripheral blood. The TCR sequence derives from a human donor in a cohort sampled during active or convalescent COVID-19. The CDR3 nucleotides are TGTGCCAGCAGCCCGCGAACCGGTTTGGGGGGTACGCAGTATTTT. Amino acids: CASSPRTGLGGTQYF. Full variable domain (outside the CDR3, taken from reference TRBV7-2 and TRBJ2-3): GAGVSQSPSNKVTEKGKDVELRCDPISGHTALYWYRQSLGQGLEFLIYFQGNSAPDKSGLPSDRFSAERTGGSVSTLTIQRTQQEDSAVYLCASSPRTGLGGTQYFGPGTRLTVL.